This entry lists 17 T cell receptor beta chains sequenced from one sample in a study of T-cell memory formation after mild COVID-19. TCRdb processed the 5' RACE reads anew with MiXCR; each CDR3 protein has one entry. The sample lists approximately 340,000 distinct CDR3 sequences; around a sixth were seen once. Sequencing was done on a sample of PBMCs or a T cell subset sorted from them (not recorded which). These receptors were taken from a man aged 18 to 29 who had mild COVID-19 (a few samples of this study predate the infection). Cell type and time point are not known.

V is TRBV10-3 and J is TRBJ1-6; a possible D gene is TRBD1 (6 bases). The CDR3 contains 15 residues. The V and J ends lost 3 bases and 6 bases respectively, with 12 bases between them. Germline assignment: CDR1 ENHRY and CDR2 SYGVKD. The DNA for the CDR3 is TGTGCCATCAGTGAAGACCGGACAGTTAATTCACCCCTCCACTTT. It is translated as CAISEDRTVNSPLHF.

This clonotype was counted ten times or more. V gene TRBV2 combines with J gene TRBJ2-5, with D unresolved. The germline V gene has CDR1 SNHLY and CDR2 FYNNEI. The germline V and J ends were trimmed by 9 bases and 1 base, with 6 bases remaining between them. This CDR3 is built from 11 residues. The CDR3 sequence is CARNTQETQYF. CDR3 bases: TGTGCCAGAAACACCCAAGAGACCCAGTACTTC.

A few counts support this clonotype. DNA of the CDR3: TGTGCCAGCAGCAGGGGACAGCGCCCCTACGAGCAGTACTTC. As protein: CASSRGQRPYEQYF. The chain has TRBV9 and TRBJ2-7; 7 positions match TRBD1. J gave up 2 bases and V 4 bases, and 6 bases lay outside the gene matches. This CDR3 spans 14 amino acids. In germline, CDR1 is SGDLS, CDR2 YYNGEE.

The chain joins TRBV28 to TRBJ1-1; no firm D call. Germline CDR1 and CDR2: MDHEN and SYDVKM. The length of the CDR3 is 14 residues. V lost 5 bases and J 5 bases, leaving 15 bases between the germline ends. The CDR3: CASSPPSLGTEAFF. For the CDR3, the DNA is TGTGCCAGCAGTCCCCCTAGTTTAGGTACTGAAGCTTTCTTT.

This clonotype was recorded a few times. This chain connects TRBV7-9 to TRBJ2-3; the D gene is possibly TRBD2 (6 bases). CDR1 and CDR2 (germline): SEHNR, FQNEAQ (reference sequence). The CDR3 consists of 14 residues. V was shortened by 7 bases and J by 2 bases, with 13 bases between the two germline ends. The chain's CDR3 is CASTPGLHTDTQYF. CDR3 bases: TGTGCCAGCACCCCGGGACTGCACACAGATACGCAGTATTTT.

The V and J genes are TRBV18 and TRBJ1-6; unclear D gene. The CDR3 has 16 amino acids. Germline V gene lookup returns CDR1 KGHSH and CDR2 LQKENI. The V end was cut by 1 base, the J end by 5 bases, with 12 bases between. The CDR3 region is CASSPLWREDNSPLHF. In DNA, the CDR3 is TGTGCCAGCTCACCACTATGGCGGGAGGATAATTCACCCCTCCACTTT.

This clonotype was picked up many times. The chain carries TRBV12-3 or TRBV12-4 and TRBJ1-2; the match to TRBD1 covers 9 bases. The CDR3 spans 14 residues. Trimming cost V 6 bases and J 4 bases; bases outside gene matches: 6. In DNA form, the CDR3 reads TGTGCCAGCAGCCCGGACAGGGGAAGCTATGGCTACACCTTC. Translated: CASSPDRGSYGYTF.

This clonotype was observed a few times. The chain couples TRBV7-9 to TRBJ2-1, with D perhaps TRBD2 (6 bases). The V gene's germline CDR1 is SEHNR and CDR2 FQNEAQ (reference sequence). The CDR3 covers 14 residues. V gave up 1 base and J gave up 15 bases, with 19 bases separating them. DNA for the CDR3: TGTGCCAGCAGCTTAGTCCTATCCGGGGGTATTCCGTTCTTC. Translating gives CASSLVLSGGIPFF.

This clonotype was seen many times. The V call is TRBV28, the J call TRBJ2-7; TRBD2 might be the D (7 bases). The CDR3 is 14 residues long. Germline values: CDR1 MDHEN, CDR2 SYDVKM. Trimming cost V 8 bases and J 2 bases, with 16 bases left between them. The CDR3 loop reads CASRGASGAYEQYV. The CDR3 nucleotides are TGTGCCAGCCGGGGGGCTAGCGGTGCCTACGAGCAGTACGTC.

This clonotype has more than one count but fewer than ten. The DNA for the CDR3 is TGTGCCAGCAGCTGGGGCGCCAGGTTAGAACTGTTTTTT. Protein sequence: CASSWGARLELFF. The rearrangement joins TRBV7-8 to TRBJ1-4; weak D call: TRBD1 (5 bases). Germline-derived CDR1 and CDR2 are SGHVS and FQNEAQ. CDR3 length: 13 residues. V shed 4 bases and J shed 12 bases, with 15 bases lying between them.

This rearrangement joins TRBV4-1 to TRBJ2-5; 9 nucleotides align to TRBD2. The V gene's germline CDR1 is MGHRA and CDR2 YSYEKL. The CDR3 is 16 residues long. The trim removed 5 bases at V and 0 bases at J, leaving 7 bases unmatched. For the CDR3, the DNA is TGCGCCAGCAGCAAGGTGGCTAGCGGGGACCAAGAGACCCAGTACTTC. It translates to CASSKVASGDQETQYF.

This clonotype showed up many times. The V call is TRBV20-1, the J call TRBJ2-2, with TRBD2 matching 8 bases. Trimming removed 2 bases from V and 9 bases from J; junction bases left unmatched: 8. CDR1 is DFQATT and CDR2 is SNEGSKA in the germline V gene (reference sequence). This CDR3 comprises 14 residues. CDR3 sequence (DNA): TGCAGTGCTAGACCCTCATTTAGCGGGAGGGAGCTGTTTTTT. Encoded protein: CSARPSFSGRELFF.

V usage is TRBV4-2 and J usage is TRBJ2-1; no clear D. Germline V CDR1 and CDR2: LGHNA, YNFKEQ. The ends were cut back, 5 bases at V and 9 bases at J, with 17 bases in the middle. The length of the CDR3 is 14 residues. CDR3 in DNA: TGTGCCAGCAGCGATGTGGGGTTTGGCCGTGAGCAGTTCTTC. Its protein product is CASSDVGFGREQFF.

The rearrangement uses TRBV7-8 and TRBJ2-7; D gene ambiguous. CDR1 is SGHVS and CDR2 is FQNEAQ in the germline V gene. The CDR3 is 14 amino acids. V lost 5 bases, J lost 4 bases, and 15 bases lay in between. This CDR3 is CASSPTVTPYEQYF. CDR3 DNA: TGTGCCAGCAGCCCGACGGTGACACCGTACGAGCAGTACTTC.

Here the CDR3 reads CSAAGTSGALSSYNEQFF. The CDR3 DNA reads as TGCAGCGCTGCCGGGACTAGCGGGGCTCTTAGCTCCTACAATGAGCAGTTCTTC. The chain employs TRBV29-1 and TRBJ2-1, with 13 bases identical to TRBD2. CDR1 and CDR2 (germline): SQVTM, ANQGSEA. The ends lost 7 bases at V and 0 bases at J; junction bases unmatched: 12. The CDR3 totals 18 residues.

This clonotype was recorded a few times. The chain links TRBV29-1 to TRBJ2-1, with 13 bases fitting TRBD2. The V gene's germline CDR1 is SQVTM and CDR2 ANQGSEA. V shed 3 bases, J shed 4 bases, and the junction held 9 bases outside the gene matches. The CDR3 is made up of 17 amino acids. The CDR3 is CSVDGLAGETHYNEQFF. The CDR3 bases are TGCAGCGTTGACGGACTAGCGGGGGAAACACATTACAATGAGCAGTTCTTC.

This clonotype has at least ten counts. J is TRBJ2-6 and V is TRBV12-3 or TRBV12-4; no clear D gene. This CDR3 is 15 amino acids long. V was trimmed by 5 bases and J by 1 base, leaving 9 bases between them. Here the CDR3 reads CASSPSVSGANVLTF. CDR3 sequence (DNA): TGTGCCAGCAGTCCCTCGGTGTCTGGGGCCAACGTCCTGACTTTC.